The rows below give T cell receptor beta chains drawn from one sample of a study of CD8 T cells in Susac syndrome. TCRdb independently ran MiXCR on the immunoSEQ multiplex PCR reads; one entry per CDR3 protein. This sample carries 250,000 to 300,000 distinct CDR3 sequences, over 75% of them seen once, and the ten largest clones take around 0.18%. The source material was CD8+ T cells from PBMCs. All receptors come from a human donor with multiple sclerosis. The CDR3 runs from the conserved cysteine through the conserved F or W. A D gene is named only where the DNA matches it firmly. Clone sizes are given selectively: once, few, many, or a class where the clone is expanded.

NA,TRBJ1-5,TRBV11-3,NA,CASSLKGREGLLQPQHF,TGTGCCAGCAGCTTAAAGGGGAGGGAGGGGTTACTTCAGCCCCAGCATTTT
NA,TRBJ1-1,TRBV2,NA,CASSEPNRATEAFF,TGTGCCAGCAGTGAACCGAACAGGGCAACTGAAGCTTTCTTT
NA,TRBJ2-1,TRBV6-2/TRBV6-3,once,CASSWNRDNEQFF,TGTGCCAGCAGTTGGAACAGAGACAATGAGCAGTTCTTC
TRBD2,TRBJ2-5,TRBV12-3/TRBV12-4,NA,CASTPSSGRPHQETQYF,TGTGCCAGCACCCCATCTAGCGGGAGACCCCATCAAGAGACCCAGTACTTC
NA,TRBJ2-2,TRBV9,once,CASSVEAGAAMNTGELFF,TGTGCCAGCAGCGTAGAGGCTGGGGCAGCAATGAACACCGGGGAGCTGTTTTTT
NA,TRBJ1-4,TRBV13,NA,CASSLGQIIATNEKLFF,TGTGCCAGCAGCCTCGGACAGATCATTGCAACTAATGAAAAACTGTTTTTT
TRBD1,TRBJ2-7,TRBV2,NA,CASGETGANEQYF,TGTGCCAGCGGTGAGACAGGGGCGAACGAGCAGTACTTC
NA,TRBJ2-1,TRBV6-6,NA,CASRSDVYEQFF,TGTGCCAGCAGGAGCGACGTATATGAGCAGTTCTTC
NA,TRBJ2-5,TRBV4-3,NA,CASSLGRQETQYF,TGCGCCAGCAGCCTCGGTCGCCAAGAGACCCAGTACTTC
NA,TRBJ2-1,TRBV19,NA,CASSVTISSYNEQFF,TGTGCCAGTAGTGTAACGATTTCCTCCTACAATGAGCAGTTCTTC
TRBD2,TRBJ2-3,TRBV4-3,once,CASSPGEGSGGLLDTQYF,TGCGCCAGCAGCCCCGGTGAGGGTAGCGGGGGACTACTAGATACGCAGTATTTT
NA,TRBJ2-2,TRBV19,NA,CASSIGSPSVGELFF,TGTGCCAGTAGTATCGGGAGTCCCAGTGTCGGGGAGCTGTTTTTT
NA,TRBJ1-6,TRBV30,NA,CAWATGLDSPLHF,TGTGCCTGGGCTACAGGGTTAGATTCACCCCTCCACTTT
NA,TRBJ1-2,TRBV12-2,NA,CASRLGGRGYGYTF,TGTGCAAGTCGCTTAGGGGGGCGCGGCTATGGCTACACCTTC